This T cell receptor beta chain was captured in a study of blood T cell repertoires in COVID-19 (dated by TCRdb to the early 2020s). About the investigation overall: Samples covering the acute and convalescent phases of COVID-19 were provided by collaborators in the United States, Italy and Spain. The material from the prospective study consisted of cDNA or gDNA derived from T cells, B-cell-depleted T cells, or PBMCs. Subjects who had been exposed to COVID-19, were actively infected with it, or had recovered from it provided the deeply sampled blood TCRbeta repertoires that made up the dataset. The repertoires were made available in a free public database intended to serve as a resource for research on the immune response to SARS-CoV-2. Samples came from the ongoing ImmuneRACE study (first 160 participants) plus 1,254 subjects from 6 global collaborators. A de-identified subject ID, COVID-19 status, age in years and sex were almost always included in the sample metadata. HLA class I and class II types, where available, came from metadata supplied by the sample provider rather than from assay-based typing.

As regards this clone: Its antigen is still unknown. There are no base qualities to consult, and no much larger clone falls within one base.

The collaborating institutions used their own protocols to collect whole blood in K2EDTA tubes. For TCRbeta analysis, collaborators shipped samples in one of three forms: frozen whole blood, isolated PBMCs, or DNA extracted from either of those sample types. Paper-wide results and their limitations: How much clinical and demographic metadata was included differed by source and by participant, and the metadata was provided uncurated.

The germline V gene sets CDR1 to SGHRS and CDR2 to YFSETQ. V and J lose 0 bases and 1 base, and a span of 10 bases separates them. The CDR3 runs 15 residues from the cysteine to the phenylalanine. Only CDR3 DNA is held: 45 bases, read in frame from base 1. The immunoSEQ Assay, a bias-controlled multiplex PCR, was used to amplify TCRbeta CDR3 regions from genomic DNA. Per the source publication's procedure: Within the assay, amplification of reference gene primers was used to estimate how many nucleated cells each sample contained. Sequence reads were collapsed and filtered to measure the absolute abundance of every unique TCRbeta CDR3 rearrangement. For each sample, productive Simpson clonality was calculated by taking the square root of Simpson's diversity index across productive rearrangements. Imported from immuneACCESS, the table was reduced by TCRdb to in-frame sequences with V and J called. These copies leave out some clones; in studies compared against another copy, an unresolved V gene accounts for under half, and the cause of the remainder is not known. V, J and clone size derive from that table, while D and trimming were established from the DNA sequence. Here the sample has over 200,000 clones; around 83% occur a single time. In total, the top ten clones hold roughly 5.8% of the sample.

This TCR derives from a man aged 80 or over with acute or convalescent COVID-19. The specimen sequenced was peripheral blood. The receptor chain draws on TRBV5-1 and TRBJ1-1; TRBD1 is a possible D gene, resting on 6 matching bases. At the DNA level, the sequence is TGCGCCAGCAGCTTGGCAGTGACAGGGAACACTGAAGCTTTCTTT. This yields the protein CASSLAVTGNTEAFF. With all but the CDR3 taken from the reference TRBV5-1 and TRBJ1-1 genes, the full variable domain is: KAGVTQTPRYLIKTRGQQVTLSCSPISGHRSVSWYQQTPGQGLQFLFEYFSETQRNKGNFPGRFSGRQFSNSRSEMNVSTLELGDSALYLCASSLAVTGNTEAFFGQGTRLTVV.